This T cell receptor (beta chain) is drawn from a study of T cell responses to AZD1222 COVID-19 vaccine. In the study overall: The analysis combined second doses at about 4 or about 12 weeks.

The count of this clone is one. Its specificity is unknown. Study-wide findings and caveats: CD4 TCRs covered the whole spike, strongest at regions 160-218 and 743-854. Seropositive at baseline were only a handful of AZD1222 recipients. In all cases, repertoires were sampled only after the peak T cell response.

The protocol was immunoSEQ multiplex PCR, while the TCRdb copy is restricted to in-frame clones and leaves out a portion. The data show over 100,000 clones, 70% to 90% seen once. The specimen was peripheral blood, collected on day 0 of AZD1222 vaccination. The origin of this receptor is an adult in good health.

CDR3 protein: CASSQGRGNTEAFF. In DNA, the CDR3 is TGTGCCAGCAGCCAAGGACGGGGTAACACTGAAGCTTTCTTT. V usage is TRBV4-2 and J usage is TRBJ1-1; D gene unclear. CDR1 and CDR2 (germline): LGHNA, YNFKEQ. This CDR3 has 14 amino acids. V lost 1 base and J 2 bases, leaving 8 bases between the germline ends.